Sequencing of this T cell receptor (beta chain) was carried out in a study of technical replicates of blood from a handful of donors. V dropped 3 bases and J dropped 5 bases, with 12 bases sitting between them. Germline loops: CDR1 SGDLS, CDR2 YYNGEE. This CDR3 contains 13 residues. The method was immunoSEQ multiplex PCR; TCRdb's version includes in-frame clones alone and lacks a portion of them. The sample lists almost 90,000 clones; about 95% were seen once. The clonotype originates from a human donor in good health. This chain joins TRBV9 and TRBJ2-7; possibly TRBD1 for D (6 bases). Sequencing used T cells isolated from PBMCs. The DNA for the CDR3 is TGTGCCAGCAGCGGTACAGGGCCCCACGAGCAGTACTTC. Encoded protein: CASSGTGPHEQYF.